This T cell receptor (beta chain) is drawn from a study of T cells in narcolepsy. In its sample, this clone was seen a few times. The antigen remains unidentified. The CDR3 consists of 14 residues. V lost 8 bases and J lost 1, with 9 bases in between. The germline CDR1 and CDR2 sequences are LNHDA and SQIVND (reference sequence). The table came from immunoSEQ multiplex PCR; TCRdb's copy has only in-frame clones and leaves some out. The data contain tens of thousands of clones, about four fifths of them singletons. Points from the study as a whole: Same-patient CSF and blood CD4+ T cell clonotypes included HCRT-specific and TRIB2-specific autoreactive ones.

This TCR came from a human donor with narcolepsy. The specimen sequenced was CD45RA- memory CD4+ T cells from PBMCs. V and J are TRBV19 and TRBJ1-6; D is possibly TRBD1 (5 bases). The CDR3 DNA reads TGTGCCAGTGGAGGGGAATCCTATAATTCACCCCTCCACTTT. As protein: CASGGESYNSPLHF.